The clone carrying this TCR beta chain was detected only a few times. Its antigen is not known. Researchers ran the PCR with 60 Vbeta and 13 Jbeta primers. Profiled with immunoSEQ multiplex PCR; TCRdb holds only in-frame clones, not every one. This sample yields 150,000 to 200,000 clones, of which 70% to 90% are seen a single time; 7.5% to 10% belongs to the top ten. These data originate in a study of cytomegalovirus exposure and HLA in healthy donors. Study outcomes and limitations: A later analysis showed that HLA-associated TCR beta chains had undergone more clonal expansion than equally common others.

Germline-derived CDR1 and CDR2 are SGHDT and YYEEEE. The J segment lost 3 bases and the V segment lost 4 bases, leaving 9 bases of the junction unmatched. This CDR3 is 15 amino acids long. The rearrangement links TRBV5-6 to TRBJ2-7; 8 bases match TRBD2. The sequence was collected from a man between 18 and 29 years old in good health and CMV-seropositive. The sample was PBMCs. The CDR3 nucleotides read TGTGCCAGCAGCCGCGAAGCGGGGGAGTTCTACGAGCAGTACTTC. It yields the protein CASSREAGEFYEQYF.